These T cell receptor beta chains were read from a single sample in a study of cytomegalovirus exposure and HLA in healthy donors. TCRdb keeps only in-frame clones here, not all; method: immunoSEQ multiplex PCR. The repertoire holds 140,000 or so clones, with roughly nine tenths as singletons. The specimen sequenced was PBMCs. Source of these receptors: a woman between 18 and 30 years old in good health and CMV-seropositive. CDR3s include the opening cysteine and the closing phenylalanine or tryptophan. D genes are given only for firm matches. Not every row has a clone size; where given, it reads once, few, many or a size class.

NA TRBJ1-2 16 NA TRBV6-5 CASSFRTAGPNYGYTF TGTGCCAGCAGTTTTCGGACAGCAGGACCTAACTATGGCTACACCTTC
NA TRBJ2-7 13 NA TRBV30 CAWSVNRVYEQYF TGTGCCTGGAGTGTAAACAGGGTCTACGAGCAGTACTTC
NA TRBJ2-2 12 NA TRBV5-6 CASSLGVRELFF TGTGCCAGCAGCTTAGGGGTCAGGGAGCTGTTTTTT
NA TRBJ1-1 13 NA TRBV2 CASSVQKNTEAFF TGTGCCAGCAGTGTTCAAAAGAACACTGAAGCTTTCTTT
NA TRBJ1-6 17 NA TRBV28 CASRPWPDRTYNSPLHF TGTGCCAGCAGACCTTGGCCAGACAGAACCTATAATTCACCCCTCCACTTT
NA TRBJ2-7 14 TRBD1 TRBV7-9 CASESRDRSYEQYF TGTGCCAGCGAGTCACGGGACAGGAGCTACGAGCAGTACTTC
NA TRBJ1-2 12 TRBD1 TRBV28 CASTGTGLGYTF TGTGCCAGCACCGGGACAGGGCTAGGCTACACCTTC
NA TRBJ2-3 14 NA TRBV5-4 CASSLELSTDTQYF TGTGCCAGCAGCTTGGAGCTCTCCACAGATACGCAGTATTTT
NA TRBJ1-1 15 NA TRBV12-5 CASGKDSAAVTEAFF TGTGCTAGTGGCAAAGACTCAGCGGCGGTCACTGAAGCTTTCTTT
NA TRBJ1-1 14 NA TRBV7-2 CASSSQGLQTEAFF TGTGCCAGCAGCTCCCAGGGGTTACAGACTGAAGCTTTCTTT
few TRBJ1-2 10 NA TRBV29-1 CSAGDTGYTF TGCAGCGCTGGGGACACCGGCTACACCTTC
NA TRBJ2-5 14 TRBD2 TRBV9 CASSAGTTQETQYF TGTGCCAGCAGCGCCGGGACTACCCAAGAGACCCAGTACTTC
once TRBJ1-5 15 NA TRBV19 CASTLSPTRDQPQHF TGTGCCAGTACTTTATCTCCTACTCGGGATCAGCCCCAGCATTTT
NA TRBJ2-4 15 NA TRBV28 CASSNDRVGGNIQYF TGTGCCAGCAGCAACGACAGGGTGGGGGGAAACATTCAGTACTTC
NA TRBJ2-7 15 NA TRBV7-2 CASSREGGVTYEQYF TGTGCCAGCAGCAGAGAGGGGGGGGTTACCTACGAGCAGTACTTC
NA TRBJ2-7 13 TRBD1 TRBV29-1 CSAQTGVYYEQYF TGCAGCGCCCAGACAGGGGTGTACTACGAGCAGTACTTC
once TRBJ1-2 15 TRBD1 TRBV27 CASSFAGQGTYGYTF TGTGCCAGCAGTTTCGCCGGACAGGGGACCTATGGCTACACCTTC
NA TRBJ1-4 14 NA TRBV7-2 CASSRTRTNEKLFF TGTGCCAGCAGTAGAACTCGGACTAATGAAAAACTGTTTTTT
NA TRBJ1-2 12 NA TRBV28 CASRTGGYGYTF TGTGCCAGCAGGACCGGGGGTTATGGCTACACCTTC
NA TRBJ2-1 13 NA TRBV27 CASSLSKNGEQFF TGTGCCAGCAGTTTATCAAAGAACGGTGAGCAGTTCTTC